The 10 T cell receptor beta chains given below trace back to one sample, sequenced in a study of cytotoxic CD8 clonotypes in ibrutinib-treated CLL (dated by TCRdb to the early 2020s). This sample's time point label indicates: 24 months on ibrutinib. The method behind the library was the immunoSEQ multiplex PCR assay. TCRdb carries this immuneACCESS record with in-frame sequences only. Its versions omit some clonotypes, under half of them owing to an unresolved V gene in the studies checked, with the rest unexplained. The sample includes 50,000 or so clones, with about three fifths observed a single time. Around a quarter of the sample lies in the top ten. This specimen was PBMCs, taken after 24 months of ibrutinib treatment. These receptors all stem from a human donor with chronic lymphocytic leukemia.

The chain couples TRBV6-5 to TRBJ1-6; D gene uncertain. From germline, CDR1 is MNHEY and CDR2 SVGAGI. The CDR3 extends over 14 amino acids. Deletions cut 7 bases from V and 4 bases from J, with 11 bases between. CDR3 bases: TGTGCCAGCAAGGATTTGGAGTATAATTCACCCCTCCACTTT. Translation: CASKDLEYNSPLHF.

The chain couples TRBV7-2 to TRBJ2-3; D is possibly TRBD1 or TRBD2 (7 bases each). V was trimmed by 4 bases and J by 3 bases, leaving 14 bases between them. CDR1 and CDR2 (germline): SGHTA, FQGNSA. The CDR3 spans 15 residues. Here the CDR3 reads CASSYAGGGTDTQYF. DNA for the CDR3: TGTGCCAGCAGCTACGCAGGGGGGGGAACAGATACGCAGTATTTT.

The table lists this clone with many counts. Here the CDR3 DNA reads TGTGCCAGCAGTCACGGGCTGACGAATCAGCCCCAGCATTTT. Its protein product is CASSHGLTNQPQHF. The chain links TRBV6-5 to TRBJ1-5, with no clear D. The V gene's germline CDR1 is MNHEY and CDR2 SVGAGI. Trimming took off 5 bases at V and 4 bases at J, with 12 bases between the two ends. This CDR3 comprises 14 residues.

The CDR3 protein is CASSPGKGGPGELFF. The CDR3 bases are TGTGCCAGCAGCCCGGGGAAAGGGGGCCCCGGGGAGCTGTTTTTT. V and J are TRBV5-4 and TRBJ2-2; the match to TRBD1 covers 7 bases. Trimming at V came to 4 bases and at J to 6 bases, leaving 9 bases not matched to a gene. Germline CDR1 and CDR2: SGHNT and YYREEE (reference sequence). The CDR3 sequence is 15 residues long.

V usage is TRBV6-1 and J usage is TRBJ2-3; 8 positions match TRBD1. Germline assignment: CDR1 MNHNS and CDR2 SASEGT. The CDR3 covers 16 residues. The trim removed 3 bases at V and 0 bases at J, leaving 5 bases unmatched. The CDR3 spells CASSDKRTGSTDTQYF. As DNA, the CDR3 is TGTGCCAGCAGTGACAAACGGACAGGGAGCACAGATACGCAGTATTTT.

This chain uses TRBV9 with TRBJ1-3; unclear D gene. V shed 0 bases and J shed 4 bases, with 5 bases lying between them. Germline V gene lookup returns CDR1 SGDLS and CDR2 YYNGEE. CDR3 length: 13 amino acids. CDR3 sequence: CASSVELGNTIYF. The CDR3 coding sequence is TGTGCCAGCAGCGTAGAACTAGGAAACACCATATATTTT. Looking up the rest from reference TRBV9 and TRBJ1-3 gives the full variable domain: DSGVTQTPKHLITATGQRVTLRCSPRSGDLSVYWYQQSLDQGLQFLIQYYNGEERAKGNILERFSAQQFPDLHSELNLSSLELGDSALYFCASSVELGNTIYFGEGSWLTVV.

This clone was observed a few times. The chain couples TRBV6-6 to TRBJ1-4; D might be TRBD1 (5 bases). The CDR3 has 12 amino acids. Looked up from germline, CDR1 is MNHNY and CDR2 is SVGAGI (reference sequence). V lost 5 bases and J lost 8, with 9 bases in between. CDR3 sequence: CASSGAREKLFF. The CDR3 bases are TGTGCCAGCAGTGGGGCTCGAGAAAAACTGTTTTTT.

This clone was observed once. This CDR3 reads CASSLGTINTEAFF. The CDR3 DNA follows: TGTGCCAGCAGCTTAGGGACAATTAACACTGAAGCTTTCTTT. The chain joins TRBV7-8 to TRBJ1-1; perhaps TRBD1 as D (5 bases). The germline CDR1 and CDR2 sequences are SGHVS and FQNEAQ. The CDR3 is 14 amino acids. V gave up 1 base and J gave up 2 bases, with 8 bases separating them. The complete variable domain, with remaining parts taken from reference TRBV7-8 and TRBJ1-1, reads GAGVSQSPRYKVAKRGQDVALRCDPISGHVSLFWYQQALGQGPEFLTYFQNEAQLDKSGLPSDRFFAERPEGSVSTLKIQRTQQEDSAVYLCASSLGTINTEAFFGQGTRLTVV.

This clone appeared once. V usage is TRBV18 and J usage is TRBJ1-1, with D possibly TRBD1 on 6 matching bases. This CDR3 contains 13 residues. V shed 4 bases and J shed 6 bases, with 12 bases lying between them. CDR1 KGHSH and CDR2 LQKENI come from the germline V gene. The chain's CDR3 is CASSLDRTAEAFF. Here the CDR3 DNA reads TGTGCCAGCTCACTGGACCGGACAGCTGAAGCTTTCTTT.

The chain employs TRBV5-1 and TRBJ2-3; tentatively, D is TRBD2 (5 bases). V lost 5 bases to trimming and J lost 0 bases, with 7 bases between them. Germline V gives CDR1 SGHRS, CDR2 YFSETQ. The CDR3 is 13 amino acids. CDR3 DNA: TGCGCCAGCAGGGAGGCTAGCACAGATACGCAGTATTTT. Translation gives CASREASTDTQYF.